The clone carrying this T cell receptor beta chain was seen a few times. No antigen is known for it. This specimen comes from a study of somatic mutations in cytotoxic T cells in rheumatoid arthritis. Study-wide points: Levels of CD8+ T-cell clonality in rheumatoid arthritis patients were statistically indistinguishable from those seen in age-matched healthy controls, with no significant difference.

Assay used: immunoSEQ multiplex PCR; TCRdb lists only in-frame clones, some missing. The data contain 15,000 to 20,000 clones, roughly four fifths of them seen just once; the ten biggest clones take up approximately 11%. V lost 3 bases to trimming and J lost 1 base, with 6 bases between them. CDR3 length: 13 residues. Germline assignment: CDR1 LNHDA and CDR2 SQIVND (reference sequence). The chain recombines TRBV19 with TRBJ1-1; D is ambiguous. The sequencing input was CD8+ T cells sorted from blood. This sequence originates from a man between 18 and 35 years old with rheumatoid arthritis. The CDR3 sequence: CASSIRPNTEAFF. DNA of the CDR3: TGTGCCAGTAGTATCAGACCGAACACTGAAGCTTTCTTT.